These 2 T cell receptor beta chains were sequenced from one sample in a study of T cell responses to AZD1222 COVID-19 vaccine. The data were produced by immunoSEQ multiplex PCR, yet TCRdb's version contains in-frame clones alone and is incomplete. The repertoire has 170,000 or so clones, less than 95% of them found once; the top ten carry approximately 3%. Material: peripheral blood, obtained on day 0 of AZD1222 vaccination. The receptors come from an adult in good health.

This chain uses TRBV4-3 with TRBJ1-2; D gene ambiguous. Trimming cost V 2 bases and J 14 bases, with 24 bases left between them. The CDR3 has 15 residues. Germline CDR1 and CDR2: LGHNA and YSLEER. The CDR3 region is CASSQSSEGPIGSTF. The DNA for the CDR3 is TGCGCCAGCAGCCAATCCTCCGAGGGCCCCATCGGGTCGACCTTC.

The rearrangement joins TRBV4-3 to TRBJ1-1, with TRBD1 as a possible D gene (6 bases). CDR1 and CDR2 from the germline V gene are LGHNA and YSLEER. The CDR3 is 15 residues long. V lost 1 base, J lost 0 bases, and 9 bases lay in between. The CDR3: CASSQATGMNTEAFF. In DNA form, the CDR3 reads TGCGCCAGCAGCCAAGCTACAGGGATGAACACTGAAGCTTTCTTT.